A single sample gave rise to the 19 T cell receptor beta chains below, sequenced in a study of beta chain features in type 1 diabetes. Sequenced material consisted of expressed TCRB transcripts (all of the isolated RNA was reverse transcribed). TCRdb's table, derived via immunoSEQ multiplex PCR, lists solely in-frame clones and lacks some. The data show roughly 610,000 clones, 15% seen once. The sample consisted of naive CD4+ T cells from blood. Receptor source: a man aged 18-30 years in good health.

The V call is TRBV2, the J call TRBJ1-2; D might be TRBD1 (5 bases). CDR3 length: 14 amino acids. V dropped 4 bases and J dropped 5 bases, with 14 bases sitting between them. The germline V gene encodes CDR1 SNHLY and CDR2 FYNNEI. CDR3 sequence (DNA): TGTGCCAGCAGTGGGCTGGACACTCAATATGGCTACACCTTC. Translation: CASSGLDTQYGYTF. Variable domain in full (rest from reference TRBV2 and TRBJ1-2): EPEVTQTPSHQVTQMGQEVILRCVPISNHLYFYWYRQILGQKVEFLVSFYNNEISEKSEIFDDQFSVERPDGSNFTLKIRSTKLEDSAMYFCASSGLDTQYGYTFGSGTRLTVV.

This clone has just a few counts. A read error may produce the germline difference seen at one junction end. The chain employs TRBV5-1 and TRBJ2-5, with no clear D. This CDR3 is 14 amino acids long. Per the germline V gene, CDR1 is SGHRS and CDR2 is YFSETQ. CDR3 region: CASSLVTPQETQYF. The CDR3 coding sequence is TGCGCCAGCAGTTTGGTGACTCCTCAAGAGACCCAGTACTTC.

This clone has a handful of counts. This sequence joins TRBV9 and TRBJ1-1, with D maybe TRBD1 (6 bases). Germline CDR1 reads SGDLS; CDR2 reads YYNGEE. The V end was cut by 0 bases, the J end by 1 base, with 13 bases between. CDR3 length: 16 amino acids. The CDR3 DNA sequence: TGTGCCAGCAGCGTAGATGCAGGGGTGGGGAACACTGAAGCTTTCTTT. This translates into CASSVDAGVGNTEAFF.

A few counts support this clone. CDR3 in amino acids: CASSGLGTYSYEQYF. CDR3 coding DNA: TGCGCCAGCAGCGGTCTTGGGACGTATTCCTACGAGCAGTACTTC. The J gene is TRBJ2-7, the V gene TRBV5-1; TRBD1 or TRBD2 may be the D gene (5 bases each). The CDR3 is made up of 15 amino acids. V dropped 4 bases and J dropped 1 base, with 15 bases sitting between them. Germline CDR1 reads SGHRS; CDR2 reads YFSETQ. Using reference TRBV5-1 and TRBJ2-7 for the parts outside the CDR3, the full variable domain is KAGVTQTPRYLIKTRGQQVTLSCSPISGHRSVSWYQQTPGQGLQFLFEYFSETQRNKGNFPGRFSGRQFSNSRSEMNVSTLELGDSALYLCASSGLGTYSYEQYFGPGTRLTVT.

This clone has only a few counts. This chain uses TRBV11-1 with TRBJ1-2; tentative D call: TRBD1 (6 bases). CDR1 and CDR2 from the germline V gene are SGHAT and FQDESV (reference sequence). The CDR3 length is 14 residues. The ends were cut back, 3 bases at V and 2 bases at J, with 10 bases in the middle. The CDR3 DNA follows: TGTGCCAGCAGCTTCGGTACAGGGAACTATGGCTACACCTTC. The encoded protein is CASSFGTGNYGYTF.

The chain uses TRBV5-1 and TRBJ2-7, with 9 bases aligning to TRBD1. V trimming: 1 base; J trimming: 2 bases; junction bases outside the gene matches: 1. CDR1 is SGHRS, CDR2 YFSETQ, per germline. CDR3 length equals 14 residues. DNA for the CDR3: TGCGCCAGCAGCTTGACAGGGGGCCCCTACGAGCAGTACTTC. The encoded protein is CASSLTGGPYEQYF.

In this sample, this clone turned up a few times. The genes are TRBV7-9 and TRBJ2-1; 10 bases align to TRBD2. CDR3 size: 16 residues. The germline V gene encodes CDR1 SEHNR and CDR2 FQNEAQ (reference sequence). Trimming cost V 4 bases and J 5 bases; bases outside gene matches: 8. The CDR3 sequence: CASSSGRTSGDNEQFF. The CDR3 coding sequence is TGTGCCAGCAGCTCTGGGCGGACTAGCGGAGACAATGAGCAGTTCTTC.

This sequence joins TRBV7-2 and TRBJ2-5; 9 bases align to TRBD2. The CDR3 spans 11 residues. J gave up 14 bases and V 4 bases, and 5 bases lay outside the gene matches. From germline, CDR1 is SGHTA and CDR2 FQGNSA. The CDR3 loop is CASSYRSGGYF. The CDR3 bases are TGTGCCAGCAGCTATCGTAGCGGGGGATACTTC.

In DNA, the CDR3 is TGTGCCATCAGTGAGTCGCGCGGGGGGGCCCCGGAGACCCAGTACTTC. Its translation: CAISESRGGAPETQYF. The chain joins TRBV10-3 to TRBJ2-5, with TRBD2 matching over 9 bases. V lost 0 bases and J lost 5; bases outside the gene matches: 7. CDR1 ENHRY and CDR2 SYGVKD come from the germline V gene. The CDR3 runs 16 residues.

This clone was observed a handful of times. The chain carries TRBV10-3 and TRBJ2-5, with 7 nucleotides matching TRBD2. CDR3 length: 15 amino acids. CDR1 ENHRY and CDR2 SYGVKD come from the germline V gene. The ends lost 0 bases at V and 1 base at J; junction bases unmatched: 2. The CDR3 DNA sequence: TGTGCCATCAGTGAGTCGGGGAGGGGCCAAGAGACCCAGTACTTC. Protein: CAISESGRGQETQYF.

The CDR3 DNA sequence: TGTGCCATCAGTGAGCGATTTGGCGGCACTGAAGCTTTCTTT. Translation gives CAISERFGGTEAFF. The V gene is TRBV10-3, the J gene TRBJ1-1; D is uncertain. This CDR3 is built from 14 residues. Germline CDR1 reads ENHRY; CDR2 reads SYGVKD. The V gene lost 2 bases and the J gene lost 4 bases, with 11 bases spanning the gap.

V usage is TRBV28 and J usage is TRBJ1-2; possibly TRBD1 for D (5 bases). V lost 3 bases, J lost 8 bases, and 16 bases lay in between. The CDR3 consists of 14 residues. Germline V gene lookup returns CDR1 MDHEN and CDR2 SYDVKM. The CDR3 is CASSLLGRVGGYTF. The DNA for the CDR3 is TGTGCCAGCAGTTTGTTGGGCAGGGTGGGCGGCTACACCTTC.

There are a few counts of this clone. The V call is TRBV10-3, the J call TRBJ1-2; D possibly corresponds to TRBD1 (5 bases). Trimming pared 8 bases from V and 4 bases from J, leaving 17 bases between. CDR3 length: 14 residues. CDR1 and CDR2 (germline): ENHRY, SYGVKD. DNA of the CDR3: TGTGCCATCTTCCGGGGCGGAGACCCCTATGGCTACACCTTC. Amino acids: CAIFRGGDPYGYTF.

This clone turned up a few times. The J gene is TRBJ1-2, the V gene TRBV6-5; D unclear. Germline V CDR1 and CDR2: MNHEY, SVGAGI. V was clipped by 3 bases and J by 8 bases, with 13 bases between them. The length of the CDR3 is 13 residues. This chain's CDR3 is CASSYRASEGYTF. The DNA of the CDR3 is TGTGCCAGCAGTTATCGTGCCTCGGAAGGCTACACCTTC.

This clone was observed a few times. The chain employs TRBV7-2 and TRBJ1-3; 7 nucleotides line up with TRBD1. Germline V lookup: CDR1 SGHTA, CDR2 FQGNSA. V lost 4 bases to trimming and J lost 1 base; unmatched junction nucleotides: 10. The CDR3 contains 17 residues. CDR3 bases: TGTGCCAGCAGCTCGGGACAGACTCCCTTTTCTGGAAACACCATATATTTT. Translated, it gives CASSSGQTPFSGNTIYF.

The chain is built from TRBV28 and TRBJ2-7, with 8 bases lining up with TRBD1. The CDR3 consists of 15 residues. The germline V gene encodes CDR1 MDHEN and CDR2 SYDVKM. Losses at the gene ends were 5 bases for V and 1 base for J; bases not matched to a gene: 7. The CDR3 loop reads CASSPGTGFSYEQYF. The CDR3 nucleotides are TGTGCCAGCAGTCCAGGGACAGGCTTTTCCTACGAGCAGTACTTC.

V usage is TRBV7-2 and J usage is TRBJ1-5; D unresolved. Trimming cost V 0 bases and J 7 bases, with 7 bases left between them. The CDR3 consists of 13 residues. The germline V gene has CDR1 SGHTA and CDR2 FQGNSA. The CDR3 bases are TGTGCCAGCAGCTTAGCGGTGGGGCAGCCCCAGCATTTT. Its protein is CASSLAVGQPQHF.

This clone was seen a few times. The CDR3, as DNA: TGTGCCAGCAGCCTGGGACTTAACACCGGGGAGCTGTTTTTT. This gives the protein CASSLGLNTGELFF. The J gene is TRBJ2-2, the V gene TRBV11-1, with D perhaps TRBD2 (6 bases). The germline V and J ends were trimmed by 5 bases and 2 bases, with 9 bases remaining between them. In germline, CDR1 is SGHAT, CDR2 FQDESV (reference sequence). This CDR3 region has 14 residues.

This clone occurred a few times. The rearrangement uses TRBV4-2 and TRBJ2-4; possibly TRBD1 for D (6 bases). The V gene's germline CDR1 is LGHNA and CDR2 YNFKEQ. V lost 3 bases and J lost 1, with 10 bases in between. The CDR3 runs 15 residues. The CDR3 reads CASSQDQGAKNIQYF. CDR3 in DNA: TGTGCCAGCAGCCAGGATCAGGGGGCCAAAAACATTCAGTACTTC.